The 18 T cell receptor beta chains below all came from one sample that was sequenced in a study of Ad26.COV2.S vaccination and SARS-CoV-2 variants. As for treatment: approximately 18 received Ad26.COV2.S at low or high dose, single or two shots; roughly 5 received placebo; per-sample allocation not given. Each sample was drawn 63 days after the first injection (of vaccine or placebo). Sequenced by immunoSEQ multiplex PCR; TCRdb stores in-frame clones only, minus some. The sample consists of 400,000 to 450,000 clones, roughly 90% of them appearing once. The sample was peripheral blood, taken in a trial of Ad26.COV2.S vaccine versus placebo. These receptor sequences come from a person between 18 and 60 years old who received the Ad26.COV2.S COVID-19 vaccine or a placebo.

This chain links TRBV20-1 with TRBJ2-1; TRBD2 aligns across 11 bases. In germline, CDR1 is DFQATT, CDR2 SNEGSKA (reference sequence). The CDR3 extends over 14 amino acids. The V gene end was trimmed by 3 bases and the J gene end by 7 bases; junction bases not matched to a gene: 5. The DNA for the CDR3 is TGCAGTGCTAGTCGTACTAGCGGGAGTAATGAGCAGTTCTTC. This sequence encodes CSASRTSGSNEQFF.

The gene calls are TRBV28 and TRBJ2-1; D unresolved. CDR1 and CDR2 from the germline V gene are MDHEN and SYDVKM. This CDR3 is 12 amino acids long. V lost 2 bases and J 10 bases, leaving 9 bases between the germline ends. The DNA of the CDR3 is TGTGCCAGCAGTTTACGCAGAACAGAGCAGTTCTTC. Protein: CASSLRRTEQFF.

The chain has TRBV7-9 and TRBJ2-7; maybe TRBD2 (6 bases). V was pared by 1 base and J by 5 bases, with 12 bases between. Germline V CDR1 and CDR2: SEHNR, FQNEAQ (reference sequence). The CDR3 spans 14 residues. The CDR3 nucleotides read TGTGCCAGCAGCTTAGTGGAGGGCGGGGACGAGCAGTACTTC. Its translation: CASSLVEGGDEQYF. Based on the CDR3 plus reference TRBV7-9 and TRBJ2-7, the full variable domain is DTGVSQNPRHKITKRGQNVTFRCDPISEHNRLYWYRQTLGQGPEFLTYFQNEAQLEKSRLLSDRFSAERPKGSFSTLEIQRTEQGDSAMYLCASSLVEGGDEQYFGPGTRLTVT.

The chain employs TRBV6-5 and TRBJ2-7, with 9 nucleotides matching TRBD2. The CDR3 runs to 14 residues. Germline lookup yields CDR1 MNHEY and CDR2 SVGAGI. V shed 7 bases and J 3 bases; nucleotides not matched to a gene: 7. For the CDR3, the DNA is TGTGCCAGCAAGCAGCGGGAGGTACTCTACGAGCAGTACTTC. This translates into CASKQREVLYEQYF.

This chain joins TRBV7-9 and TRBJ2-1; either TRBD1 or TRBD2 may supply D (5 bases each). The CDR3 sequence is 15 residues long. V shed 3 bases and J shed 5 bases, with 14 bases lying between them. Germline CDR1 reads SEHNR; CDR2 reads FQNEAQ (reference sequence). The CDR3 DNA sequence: TGTGCCAGCAGCTTCTGGGGGTCCAGGGACAATGAGCAGTTCTTC. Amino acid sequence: CASSFWGSRDNEQFF.

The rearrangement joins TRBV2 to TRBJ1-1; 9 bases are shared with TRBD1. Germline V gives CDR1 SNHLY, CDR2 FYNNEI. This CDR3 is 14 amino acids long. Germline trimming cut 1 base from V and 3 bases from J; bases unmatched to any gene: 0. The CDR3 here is CASSEGQGDTEAFF. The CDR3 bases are TGTGCCAGCAGTGAAGGACAGGGGGACACTGAAGCTTTCTTT.

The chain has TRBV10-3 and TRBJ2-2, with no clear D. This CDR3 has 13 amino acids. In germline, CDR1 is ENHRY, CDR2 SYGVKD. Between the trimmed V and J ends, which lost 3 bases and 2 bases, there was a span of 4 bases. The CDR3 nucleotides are TGTGCCATCAGTGATATAAACACCGGGGAGCTGTTTTTT. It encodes CAISDINTGELFF.

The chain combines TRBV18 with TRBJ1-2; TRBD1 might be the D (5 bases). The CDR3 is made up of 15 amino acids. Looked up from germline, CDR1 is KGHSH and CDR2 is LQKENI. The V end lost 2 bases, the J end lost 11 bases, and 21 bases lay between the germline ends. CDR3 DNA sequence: TGTGCCAGCTCACCAACCGCGAGCAGGGTCTTAGGATACACCTTC. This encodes CASSPTASRVLGYTF. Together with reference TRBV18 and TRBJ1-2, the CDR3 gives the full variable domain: NAGVMQNPRHLVRRRGQEARLRCSPMKGHSHVYWYRQLPEEGLKFMVYLQKENIIDESGMPKERFSAEFPKEGPSILRIQQVVRGDSAAYFCASSPTASRVLGYTFGSGTRLTVV.

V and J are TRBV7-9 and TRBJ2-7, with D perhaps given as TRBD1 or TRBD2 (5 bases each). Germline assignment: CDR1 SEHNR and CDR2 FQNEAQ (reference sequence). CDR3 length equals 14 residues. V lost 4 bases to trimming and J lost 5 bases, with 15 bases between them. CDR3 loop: CASSYSLGTDEQYF. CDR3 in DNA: TGTGCCAGCAGCTATAGCCTGGGGACGGACGAGCAGTACTTC. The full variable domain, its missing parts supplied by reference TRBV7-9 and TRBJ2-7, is DTGVSQNPRHKITKRGQNVTFRCDPISEHNRLYWYRQTLGQGPEFLTYFQNEAQLEKSRLLSDRFSAERPKGSFSTLEIQRTEQGDSAMYLCASSYSLGTDEQYFGPGTRLTVT.

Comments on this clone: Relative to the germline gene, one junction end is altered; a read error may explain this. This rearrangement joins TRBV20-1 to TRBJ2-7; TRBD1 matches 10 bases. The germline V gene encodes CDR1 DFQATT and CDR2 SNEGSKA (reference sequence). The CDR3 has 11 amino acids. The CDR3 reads CSAPSGQGDVF. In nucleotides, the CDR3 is TGCAGTGCTCCCTCCGGACAGGGGGACGTCTTC.

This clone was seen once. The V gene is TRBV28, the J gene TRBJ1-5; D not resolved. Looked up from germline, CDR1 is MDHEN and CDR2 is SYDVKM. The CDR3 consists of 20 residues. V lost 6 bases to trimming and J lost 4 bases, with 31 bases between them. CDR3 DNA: TGTGCCAGCAGCCCACGGTCCCCGGTACTATCGCTCCAGAGGAATCAGCCCCAGCATTTT. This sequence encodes CASSPRSPVLSLQRNQPQHF.

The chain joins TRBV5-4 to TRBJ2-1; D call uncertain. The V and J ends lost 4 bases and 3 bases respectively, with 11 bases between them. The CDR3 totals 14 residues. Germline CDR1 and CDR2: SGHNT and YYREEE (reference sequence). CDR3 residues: CASSQPGDYNEQFF. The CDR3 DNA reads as TGTGCCAGCAGCCAACCAGGCGACTACAATGAGCAGTTCTTC.

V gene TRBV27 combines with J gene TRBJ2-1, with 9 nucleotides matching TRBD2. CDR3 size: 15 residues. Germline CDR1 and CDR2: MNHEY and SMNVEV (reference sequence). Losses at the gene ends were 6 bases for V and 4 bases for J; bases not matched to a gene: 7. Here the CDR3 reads CASSRTSAMYNEQFF. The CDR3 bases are TGTGCCAGCAGCCGGACTAGCGCCATGTACAATGAGCAGTTCTTC.

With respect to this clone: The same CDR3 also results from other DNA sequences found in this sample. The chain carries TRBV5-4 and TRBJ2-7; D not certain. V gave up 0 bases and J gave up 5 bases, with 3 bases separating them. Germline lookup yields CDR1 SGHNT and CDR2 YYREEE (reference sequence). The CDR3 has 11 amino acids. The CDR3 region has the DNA TGTGCCAGCAGCTTGGGGGACGAGCAGTACTTC. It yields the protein CASSLGDEQYF.

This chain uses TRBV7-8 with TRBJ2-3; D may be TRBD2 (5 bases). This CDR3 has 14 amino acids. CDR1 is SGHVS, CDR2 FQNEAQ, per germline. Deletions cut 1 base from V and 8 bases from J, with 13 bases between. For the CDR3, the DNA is TGTGCCAGCAGCTTAGACAGTCGGGGTTTTACGCAGTATTTT. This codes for CASSLDSRGFTQYF.

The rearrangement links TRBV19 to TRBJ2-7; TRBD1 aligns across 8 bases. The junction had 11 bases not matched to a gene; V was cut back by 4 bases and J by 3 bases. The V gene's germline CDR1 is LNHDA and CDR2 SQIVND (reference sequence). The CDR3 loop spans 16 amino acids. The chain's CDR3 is CASSNRGTGTGYEQYF. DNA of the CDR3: TGTGCCAGTAGTAACCGCGGAACCGGGACAGGCTACGAGCAGTACTTC.

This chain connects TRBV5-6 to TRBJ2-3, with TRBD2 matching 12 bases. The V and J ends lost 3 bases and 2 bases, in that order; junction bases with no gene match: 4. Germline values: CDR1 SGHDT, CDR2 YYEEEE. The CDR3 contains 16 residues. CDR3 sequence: CASSSGLAGSTDTQYF. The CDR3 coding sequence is TGTGCCAGCAGCTCAGGACTAGCGGGATCCACAGATACGCAGTATTTT.

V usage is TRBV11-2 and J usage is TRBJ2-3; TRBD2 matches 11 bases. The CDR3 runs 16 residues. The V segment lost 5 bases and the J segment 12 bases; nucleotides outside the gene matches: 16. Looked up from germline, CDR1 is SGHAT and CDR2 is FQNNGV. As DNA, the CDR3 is TGTGCCAGCAGCCCCGGGGGGACTAGCGGCACCACGTCCCAGTATTTT. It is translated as CASSPGGTSGTTSQYF.